This T cell receptor (beta chain) was sequenced for a study of T-cell memory formation after mild COVID-19. Study-level results: From day 15 to 85, contracting clones were balanced between CD4 and CD8, whereas later expanders leaned toward CD4+. CD4+ clones that contracted lay mainly in CM and EM; CD8+ ones lay in EMRA. Memory sampled before infection contained some responding clones, suggesting cross-reactive memory joined.

5'RACE primed at constant segments yielded TCR alpha and TCR beta cDNA libraries bearing sample barcodes and UMIs. TCRdb ran MiXCR on the 5' RACE reads and lists one entry per CDR3 protein. Here the sample spans under 450,000 distinct CDR3 sequences, 20% to 25% being singletons. As for this clonotype: Antigen: not known.

The CDR3 has 15 amino acids. V lost 0 bases and J 6 bases, leaving 14 bases between the germline ends. The germline V gene encodes CDR1 LGHNA and CDR2 YSLEER. The rearrangement links TRBV4-3 to TRBJ1-1; tentative D call: TRBD1 (5 bases). This TCR was sampled from a man younger than 30 who had mild COVID-19 (a few samples of this study predate the infection). Cell type and time point are not known. Sequences were obtained from PBMCs or a T cell subset sorted from them (not recorded which). Written as DNA, the CDR3 is TGCGCCAGCAGCCAAGATTCGGGGCCGGGCGCTGAAGCTTTCTTT. Residues: CASSQDSGPGAEAFF.